This T cell receptor beta chain originates from a study of identical twins. A note on this clonotype: The antigen is not known.

Study-level results: Insertions were reduced in abundant cord blood beta clonotypes but not in memory repertoires.

Every sampled donor was Caucasian and healthy. TCRdb reprocessed the 5' RACE reads via MiXCR and lists one record per CDR3 protein. This table holds hundreds of thousands of distinct CDR3 sequences, around an eighth found once. The CDR3 has 15 residues. Germline assignment: CDR1 MGHRA and CDR2 YSYEKL. V was pared by 2 bases and J by 7 bases, with 7 bases of the junction left unmatched. The same specimen was also included in a second study, on yellow fever vaccine responses in identical twins.

Source material: CD8+ T cells sorted from blood. The chain employs TRBV4-1 and TRBJ1-4; 7 bases are shared with TRBD1. This receptor was taken from a woman aged 18-30 years in good health. The CDR3 is CASSQPTGISEKLFF. The CDR3 DNA reads TGCGCCAGCAGCCAACCGACAGGGATAAGTGAAAAACTGTTTTTT.